The entry below describes one T cell receptor beta chain. This CDR3 spans 12 amino acids. CDR1 and CDR2 (germline): MNHNY, SVGAGI (reference sequence). Trimming removed 7 bases from V and 8 bases from J; junction bases left unmatched: 5. This record comes from a study of control samples from healthy donors and cancer patients. Profiled with immunoSEQ multiplex PCR; TCRdb holds only in-frame clones, not every one. This sample yields over 100,000 clones, of which around 90% are seen a single time; around 5.1% belongs to the top ten. The chain employs TRBV6-6 and TRBJ1-3; 7 bases line up with TRBD1. The material sequenced was blood. The clonotype was recovered from a man aged 18 to 30 in good health. DNA of the CDR3: TGTGCCAGCACCCAGGGGGTATACACCATATATTTT. Amino acid sequence: CASTQGVYTIYF.